This T cell receptor (beta chain) was identified during a study of regulatory T cells in long-lasting Graves disease. Whole-study results and caveats: Persistent disease was characterized by preferential usage of TRBV28, TRBJ1-2 and TRBJ2-5. Limited sample numbers may have lowered accuracy.

This clonotype came up many times. No antigen is known for it. Arm-PCR of CDR3 regions and iRepertoire HTBI primers were used to build TCR beta libraries. TCRdb itself ran the multiplex PCR reads through MiXCR, one entry per CDR3 protein. Of roughly 700,000 distinct CDR3 sequences listed, about 30% are singletons. Time point here: persistent/refractory GD, antithyroid drugs over 5 years with positive TRAb. The TCR library was made from RNA extracted from PBMCs. CDR1 is SNHLY, CDR2 FYNNEI, per germline. The CDR3 runs to 15 residues. The junction had 12 bases not matched to a gene; V was cut back by 8 bases and J by 2 bases.

The chain links TRBV2 to TRBJ2-7, with 7 nucleotides matching TRBD2. The material sequenced was peripheral blood mononuclear cells (PBMCs), taken when the disease was refractory, from a patient treated with antithyroid drugs. The sequence was collected from a female donor with Graves disease. CDR3 loop: CASPREAGPTYEQYF. CDR3 bases: TGTGCCAGCCCCCGCGAAGCGGGACCTACCTACGAGCAGTACTTC.